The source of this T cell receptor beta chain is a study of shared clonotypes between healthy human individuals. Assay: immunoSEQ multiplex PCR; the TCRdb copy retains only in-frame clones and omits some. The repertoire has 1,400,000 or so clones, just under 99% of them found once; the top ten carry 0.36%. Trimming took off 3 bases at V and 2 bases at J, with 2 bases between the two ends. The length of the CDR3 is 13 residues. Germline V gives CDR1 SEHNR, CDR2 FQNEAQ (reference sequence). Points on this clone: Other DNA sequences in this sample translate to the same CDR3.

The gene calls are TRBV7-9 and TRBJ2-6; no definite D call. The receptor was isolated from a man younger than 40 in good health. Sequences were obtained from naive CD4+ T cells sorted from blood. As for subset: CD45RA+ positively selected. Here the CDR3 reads CASSFPGANVLTF. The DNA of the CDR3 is TGTGCCAGCAGCTTCCCTGGGGCCAACGTCCTGACTTTC.